Below, one T cell receptor beta chain is given with its context. This clonotype has just a few counts. Its antigen target is currently unknown. Base qualities are missing; no much larger clone stands one base away. The TCR beta CDR3 regions were amplified from RNA transcripts. For the first round of RT-PCR on the TCR CDR3, the HTBI primer set was used together with the Qiagen OneStep RT-PCR kit. The libraries were constructed in a second round of multiplex PCR and then size-selected and purified. Sequencing of the libraries was done on an Illumina HiSeq2000 using paired-end 100 bp reads. As for the original processing: SOAPnuke was used to process the raw data, with reads discarded if the reads contained adapters or uncalled bases, had a mean Phred below 15, or lacked an exact constant-primer or identifier match. High-quality paired reads were merged using COPE v1.2.5, and each unique nucleotide sequence was defined as a clonotype. MiTCR v1.1 was used to align the clonotypes against IMGT TRBV, TRBD and TRBJ reference segments. Analysis was restricted to V-J combinations with a frequency above 0.0001, which covered roughly 99% of repertoires. The TCS score was defined as the ratio of F50 (clonal expansion) to E x V (chaos), calculated using BLOSUM62-based TCRdist between CDR3 peptides within each V-J. Welch's t-statistics and random forest reduced roughly 500 V-J features to around 14, which were used in a naive Bayes classifier (R e1071). TCRdb trimmed the raw reads at Q25, called clones with MiXCR and kept productive beta chains. Rows merge per CDR3 protein into single entries with the most common DNA and genes. In this record, the V and J calls reflect TCRdb's handling and not the investigators' own analysis. This sample has about 410,000 distinct CDR3 sequences in its table, and over 12% of those were observed once. The ten biggest clones cover approximately 13% of the sample.

This sample was included in a study of T cells in Graves' hyperthyroidism and ophthalmopathy (dated by TCRdb to 2018 to 2020). The study in broad terms: Peripheral blood samples were taken at initial diagnosis, before any treatment was given. Prospective prediction of ophthalmopathy was tested in an independent validation cohort of 18 to 20 hyperthyroidism patients and 17 patients who later progressed to ophthalmopathy. After blood sampling, hyperthyroidism patients were treated with methimazole at a starting dose of 30 mg daily, and ophthalmopathy patients were treated with high-dose intravenous methylprednisolone. The paper reports TCR Vbeta CDR3 sequencing of over 130 peripheral blood samples: approximately 41 ophthalmopathy, under 80 hyperthyroidism and 17 progressor patients. For training and testing, the approximately 97 patients in the discovery cohort were randomly divided in a 7:3 ratio. A discovery cohort of roughly 100 patients, roughly 43 with Graves' ophthalmopathy and under 60 with stable Graves' hyperthyroidism, was used to find distinguishing TCR V-J signatures. In several Graves' hyperthyroidism patients, the study also compared T-cell repertoires from thyroid tissue with T-cell repertoires from blood. The paper as a whole reports these results and caveats: Blood samples also contained most of the expanded thyroid clonotypes (frequency above 0.001), which suggests that blood repertoires may reflect thyroid immune responses. In validation, the model predicted progression to ophthalmopathy a median of about 6.5 months before onset, with about 71% sensitivity and nearly 75% specificity. A 13 V-J signature model separated ophthalmopathy from stable hyperthyroidism, with around 91% sensitivity and 81.08% specificity in cross-validation and 80%/75% in testing. No statistical method was used to fix the sample size in advance, and group allocation was not hidden from the investigators.

The junction shows trimming of 6 bases on V and 0 bases on J, and the gene matches do not reach 4 bases of it. CDR1 and CDR2 were assigned from the germline V gene as SGHTA and FQGTGA. The CDR3 has 15 amino acids, counting the end cysteine and phenylalanine. Only the CDR3 region is kept as DNA, spanning 45 bases read in frame from base 1. Ophthalmopathy patients had moderately to severely active disease, with a Clinical Activity Score of 3 or more, a NOSPECS grade of 4 or more, and a disease duration of less than 3 months. The study excluded patients with uncontrolled infections, other autoimmune diseases, pregnancy or lactation. Clinical symptoms, serum thyroxine and TRAb, thyroid ultrasound, and orbital computed tomography formed the basis for the diagnoses. PBMCs were isolated from 7.5 to 10 ml of fresh peripheral blood by Ficoll-Paque density gradient centrifugation. Total RNA was extracted with Trizol reagent, and quality was checked on an Agilent 2100 Bioanalyzer.

The clonotype was recovered from a man in his late teens or twenties with Graves' ophthalmopathy. The specimen was blood. The chain couples TRBV7-3 to TRBJ2-7; 11 middle bases align to TRBD2. The DNA reads TGTGCCAGCAGTCCACTAGCGGGGGTCTCCTACGAGCAGTACTTC. It translates to CASSPLAGVSYEQYF.